This T cell receptor (beta chain) derives from a study of shared clonotypes between healthy human individuals. Germline V gives CDR1 SGHRS, CDR2 YFSETQ. The CDR3 is made up of 17 amino acids. The junction had 10 bases not matched to a gene; V was cut back by 4 bases and J by 0 bases. Adults of Caucasian background living in Nashville, Tennessee made up all donors. DNA input for the unsorted PBMC replicate PCRs was approximately 300 ng, approximately 30,000 T cell genomes. Only in-frame clones appear in the TCRdb table, and some are missing; sequencing was by immunoSEQ multiplex PCR. This sample has under 600,000 clones; about 80% occur once, and the top ten carry about an eighth.

Sequencing input: PBMCs. The chain couples TRBV5-1 to TRBJ1-3, with 7 bases that match TRBD1. This sequence originates from a woman aged 40 to 49 in good health. Some clones in this sample may be carry-over from other donors' samples. The CDR3 DNA sequence: TGCGCCAGCAGCGTCTCATACAGGGGTACCTCTGGAAACACCATATATTTT. Protein sequence: CASSVSYRGTSGNTIYF.